The next 16 T cell receptor beta chains were all read from a single sample in a study of cytomegalovirus exposure and HLA in healthy donors. It was with 60 Vbeta and 13 Jbeta primers that the PCR ran. TCRdb's table, derived via immunoSEQ multiplex PCR, lists solely in-frame clones and lacks some. Its table records approximately 76,000 clones. The sequencing sample was made of PBMCs. The receptors originated from a man younger than 35 in good health and CMV-seropositive.

Worth noting for this clone: Other DNA sequences in this specimen translate into the identical CDR3. V and J are TRBV30 and TRBJ1-2, with TRBD1 matching 9 bases. The CDR3 length is 17 residues. In germline, CDR1 is GTSNPN, CDR2 SVGIG (reference sequence). Unmatched junction bases numbered 12, after V lost 2 bases and J lost 2 bases. Written as DNA, the CDR3 is TGTGCCTGGAGTATTCCGACAGGGGGGAACCGAAACTATGGCTACACCTTC. It specifies CAWSIPTGGNRNYGYTF. The full variable domain, in which reference TRBV30 and TRBJ1-2 provide the parts outside the CDR3, is SQTIHQWPATLVQPVGSPLSLECTVEGTSNPNLYWYRQAAGRGLQLLFYSVGIGQISSEVPQNLSASRPQDRQFILSSKKLLLSDSGFYLCAWSIPTGGNRNYGYTFGSGTRLTVV.

This rearrangement joins TRBV13 to TRBJ2-6; unclear D gene. CDR1 PRHDT and CDR2 FYEKMQ come from the germline V gene (reference sequence). This CDR3 contains 14 residues. Trimming cost V 4 bases and J 1 base, with 5 bases left between them. This chain's CDR3 is CASSYSSGANVLTF. The CDR3 DNA reads TGTGCCAGCAGCTATTCTTCTGGGGCCAACGTCCTGACTTTC.

CDR3 protein: CASSTRQTETQYF. The CDR3 nucleotides are TGTGCCAGCAGCACGAGACAGACGGAGACCCAGTACTTC. The chain carries TRBV5-6 and TRBJ2-5; a weak D match, TRBD1 (5 bases). Germline values: CDR1 SGHDT, CDR2 YYEEEE. This CDR3 contains 13 residues. Deletions cut 4 bases from V and 5 bases from J, with 12 bases between.

The chain carries TRBV18 and TRBJ1-2; 10 bases align to TRBD1. The J segment lost 6 bases and the V segment lost 6 bases, leaving 1 base of the junction unmatched. The germline V gene has CDR1 KGHSH and CDR2 LQKENI. The CDR3 runs to 12 residues. CDR3 in DNA: TGTGCCAGCTCGGGACAGGGGCATGGCTACACCTTC. Protein product: CASSGQGHGYTF.

The gene calls are TRBV5-6 and TRBJ1-2; D might be TRBD1 (5 bases). Trimming pared 1 base from V and 6 bases from J, leaving 22 bases between. Germline V gives CDR1 SGHDT, CDR2 YYEEEE. The CDR3 extends over 17 amino acids. CDR3 in DNA: TGTGCCAGCAGCTTGTTCCAGGATCCGGGGGGAGGGGATGGCTACACCTTC. Protein product: CASSLFQDPGGGDGYTF.

J is TRBJ2-1 and V is TRBV4-2; TRBD2 agrees at 9 bases. This CDR3 has 15 amino acids. The V gene end was trimmed by 3 bases and the J gene end by 12 bases; junction bases not matched to a gene: 12. The germline V gene has CDR1 LGHNA and CDR2 YNFKEQ. The CDR3 DNA follows: TGTGCCAGCAGCCATCTGCGGGAGGGCGTGGTCGGGCAGTTCTTC. Translating gives CASSHLREGVVGQFF.

This sequence joins TRBV7-2 and TRBJ2-5; 7 positions agree with TRBD1. Unmatched junction bases numbered 5, after V lost 7 bases and J lost 3 bases. The CDR3 is 13 amino acids. Looked up from germline, CDR1 is SGHTA and CDR2 is FQGNSA. CDR3 DNA: TGTGCCAGCAATAGGGGGCGGGAAGAGACCCAGTACTTC. This gives the protein CASNRGREETQYF.

The V gene is TRBV28, the J gene TRBJ2-3; TRBD1 agrees at 8 bases. V dropped 2 bases and J dropped 6; count of bases not matched to a gene: 7. The CDR3 length is 15 residues. Germline-derived CDR1 and CDR2 are MDHEN and SYDVKM. For the CDR3, the DNA is TGTGCCAGCAGTTTAGGGCAGGGGGCTTCGGATACGCAGTATTTT. Its translation is CASSLGQGASDTQYF.

The genes are TRBV4-1 and TRBJ1-5, with a tentative D call TRBD1 (5 bases). This CDR3 spans 14 amino acids. CDR1 is MGHRA, CDR2 YSYEKL, per germline. Trimming left V 8 bases short and J 2 bases short, with 13 bases between. This CDR3 reads CASAVGGGNQPQHF. The CDR3 DNA reads TGCGCCAGCGCTGTAGGAGGGGGCAATCAGCCCCAGCATTTT.

The chain uses TRBV19 and TRBJ1-3; TRBD1 might be the D (6 bases). The CDR3 contains 13 residues. Germline CDR1 and CDR2: LNHDA and SQIVND (reference sequence). Between the trimmed V and J ends, which lost 7 bases and 3 bases, there was a span of 10 bases. The CDR3 region has the DNA TGTGCCAGTAACCCGACAGGTGGAAACACCATATATTTT. Translating gives CASNPTGGNTIYF.

This chain links TRBV10-2 with TRBJ2-7; the match to TRBD1 covers 8 bases. Germline CDR1 is WSHSY and CDR2 is SAAADI. The V and J ends lost 11 bases and 0 bases, in that order; junction bases with no gene match: 6. CDR3 size: 13 residues. CDR3 DNA: TGCGCCTCGTGGACAGGGCCCTCCTACGAGCAGTACTTC. Its translation: CASWTGPSYEQYF.

This chain's CDR3 is CASSGKQGDYGYTF. The CDR3 DNA reads TGTGCCAGCAGCGGGAAGCAGGGCGACTATGGCTACACCTTC. This chain joins TRBV5-4 and TRBJ1-2; D might be TRBD1 (5 bases). Germline V gives CDR1 SGHNT, CDR2 YYREEE (reference sequence). The CDR3 totals 14 residues. V lost 4 bases, J lost 3 bases, and 13 bases lay in between.

V and J are TRBV28 and TRBJ2-7; TRBD2 matches at 9 bases. This CDR3 is built from 15 residues. The germline CDR1 and CDR2 sequences are MDHEN and SYDVKM. J was trimmed by 0 bases and V by 2 bases; bases with no gene match: 2. CDR3 loop: CASSLGGGASYEQYF. CDR3 DNA: TGTGCCAGCAGTTTAGGCGGGGGGGCCTCCTACGAGCAGTACTTC. The full variable domain, completed using reference TRBV28 and TRBJ2-7, is DVKVTQSSRYLVKRTGEKVFLECVQDMDHENMFWYRQDPGLGLRLIYFSYDVKMKEKGDIPEGYSVSREKKERFSLILESASTNQTSMYLCASSLGGGASYEQYFGPGTRLTVT.

This chain connects TRBV7-9 to TRBJ2-3; 8 bases fit TRBD1. Germline V gives CDR1 SEHNR, CDR2 FQNEAQ (reference sequence). Trimming at V came to 4 bases and at J to 4 bases, leaving 10 bases not matched to a gene. This CDR3 has 16 amino acids. The CDR3 DNA reads as TGTGCCAGCAGCTCGACAGGGGAATTTCAATCAGATACGCAGTATTTT. Its translation is CASSSTGEFQSDTQYF.

The chain carries TRBV27 and TRBJ2-3, with 10 bases matching TRBD2. Unmatched junction bases numbered 9, after V lost 6 bases and J lost 6 bases. Per germline, CDR1 MNHEY and CDR2 SMNVEV (reference sequence). The CDR3 totals 15 residues. The CDR3 spells CASSLSGGPLDTQYF. The CDR3 DNA sequence: TGTGCCAGCAGCCTTAGCGGGGGGCCTCTTGATACGCAGTATTTT.

The chain combines TRBV28 with TRBJ1-3; D gene uncertain. Germline values: CDR1 MDHEN, CDR2 SYDVKM. The germline V and J ends were trimmed by 5 bases and 2 bases, with 16 bases remaining between them. The CDR3 is made up of 16 amino acids. The CDR3 is CASSQPTRRAGNTIYF. CDR3 coding DNA: TGTGCCAGCAGTCAGCCCACGCGGAGGGCTGGAAACACCATATATTTT.